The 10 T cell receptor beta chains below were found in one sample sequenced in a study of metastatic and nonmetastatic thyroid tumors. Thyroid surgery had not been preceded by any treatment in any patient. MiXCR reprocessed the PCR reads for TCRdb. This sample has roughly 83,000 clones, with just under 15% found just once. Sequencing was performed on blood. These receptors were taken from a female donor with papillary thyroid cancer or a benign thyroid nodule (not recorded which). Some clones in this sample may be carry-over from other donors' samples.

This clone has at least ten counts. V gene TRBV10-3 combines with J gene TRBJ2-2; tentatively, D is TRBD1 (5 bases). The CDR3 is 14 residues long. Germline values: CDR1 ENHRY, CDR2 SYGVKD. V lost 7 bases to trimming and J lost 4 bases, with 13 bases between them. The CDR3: CAINQGAVTGELFF. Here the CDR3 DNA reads TGTGCCATCAACCAGGGTGCGGTCACCGGGGAGCTGTTTTTT.

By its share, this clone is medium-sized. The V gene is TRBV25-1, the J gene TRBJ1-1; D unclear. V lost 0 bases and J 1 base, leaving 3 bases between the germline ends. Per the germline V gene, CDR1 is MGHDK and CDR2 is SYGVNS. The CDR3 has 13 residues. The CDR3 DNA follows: TGTGCCAGCAGTGAATACAGGAACACTGAAGCTTTCTTT. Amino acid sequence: CASSEYRNTEAFF.

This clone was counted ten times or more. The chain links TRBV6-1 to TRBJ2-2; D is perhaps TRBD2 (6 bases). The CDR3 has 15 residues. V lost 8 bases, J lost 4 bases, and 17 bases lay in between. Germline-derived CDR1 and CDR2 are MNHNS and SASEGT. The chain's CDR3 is CASSGERGLTGELFF. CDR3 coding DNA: TGTGCCAGCTCGGGGGAAAGGGGACTCACCGGGGAGCTGTTTTTT.

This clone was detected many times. CDR3 loop: CASSLGTGGIGELFF. In nucleotides, the CDR3 is TGTGCCAGCAGTTTAGGGACAGGGGGTATCGGGGAGCTGTTTTTT. The J gene is TRBJ2-2, the V gene TRBV12-3 or TRBV12-4; the match to TRBD1 covers 10 bases. The CDR3 runs to 15 residues. The J segment lost 7 bases and the V segment lost 1 base, leaving 3 bases of the junction unmatched.

The DNA of the CDR3 is TGTGCCAGCAGCCCCACACAGGGGGCTGAGACCCAGTACTTC. Encoded protein: CASSPTQGAETQYF. The genes are TRBV7-9 and TRBJ2-5; TRBD1 aligns across 9 bases. V was clipped by 5 bases and J by 5 bases; unmatched bases: 6. There are 14 residues in the CDR3. Per the germline V gene, CDR1 is SEHNR and CDR2 is FQNEAQ (reference sequence).

CDR3 amino acids: CASSQEGGISYNEQFF. The CDR3 nucleotides are TGTGCCAGCAGCCAAGAGGGGGGTATCTCCTACAATGAGCAGTTCTTC. J is TRBJ2-1 and V is TRBV4-2; a weak D match, TRBD2 (6 bases). Trimming pared 0 bases from V and 0 bases from J, leaving 9 bases between. Germline CDR1 LGHNA, CDR2 YNFKEQ. CDR3 length equals 16 residues.

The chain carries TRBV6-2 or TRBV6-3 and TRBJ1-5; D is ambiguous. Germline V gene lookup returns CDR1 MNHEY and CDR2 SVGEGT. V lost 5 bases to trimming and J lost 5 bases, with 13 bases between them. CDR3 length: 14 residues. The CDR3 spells CASSLSPGYQPQHF. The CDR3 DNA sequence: TGTGCCAGCAGTCTTTCTCCGGGGTATCAGCCCCAGCATTTT.

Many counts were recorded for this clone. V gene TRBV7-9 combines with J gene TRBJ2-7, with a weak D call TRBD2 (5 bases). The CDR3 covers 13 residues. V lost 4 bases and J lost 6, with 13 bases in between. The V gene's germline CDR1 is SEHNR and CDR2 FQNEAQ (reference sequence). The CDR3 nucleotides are TGTGCCAGCAGCTCAGAGGGTATCGGCGAGCAGTACTTC. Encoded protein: CASSSEGIGEQYF.

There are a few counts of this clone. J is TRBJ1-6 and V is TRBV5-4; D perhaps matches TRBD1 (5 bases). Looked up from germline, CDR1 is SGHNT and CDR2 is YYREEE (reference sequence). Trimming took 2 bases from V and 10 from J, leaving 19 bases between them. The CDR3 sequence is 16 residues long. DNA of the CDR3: TGTGCCAGCAGCTTCGCCCGGGGGGTGGTCGGCTCACCCCTCCACTTT. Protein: CASSFARGVVGSPLHF.

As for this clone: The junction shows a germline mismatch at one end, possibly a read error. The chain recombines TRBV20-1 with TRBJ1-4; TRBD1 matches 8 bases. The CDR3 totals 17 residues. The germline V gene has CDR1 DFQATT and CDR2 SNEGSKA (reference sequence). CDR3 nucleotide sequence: TGCAGTGCCAGAGGACAGGGAGGCTCCTTTTTCGCTGAAAAACTGTTTTTT. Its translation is CSARGQGGSFFAEKLFF.